These 21 T cell receptor beta chains were all obtained from the same sample, sequenced in a study of breast tumors, draining lymph nodes, adjacent tissues. TCRdb called the multiplex PCR reads again in MiXCR, with one record for every CDR3 protein. The sample has about 21,000 distinct CDR3 sequences, approximately 53% seen once. Sample: breast tumor tissue. These TCRs come from a female donor with breast cancer. Some clones in this sample may be carry-over from other donors' samples.

V is TRBV4-3 and J is TRBJ2-2; D may correspond to TRBD1 or TRBD2 (5 bases each). Trimming stripped 4 bases from V and 12 bases from J, with 24 bases between. Germline V gene lookup returns CDR1 LGHNA and CDR2 YSLEER. The CDR3 spans 16 residues. The CDR3 DNA follows: TGCGCCAGCAGCCGCCGGCCGGGACCACAATCCAGGAAGCTGTTTTTT. This translates into CASSRRPGPQSRKLFF.

This chain uses TRBV9 with TRBJ2-1, with a possible D match to TRBD1 (6 bases). This CDR3 contains 14 residues. V was clipped by 4 bases and J by 3 bases, with 11 bases between them. Germline V gene lookup returns CDR1 SGDLS and CDR2 YYNGEE. The CDR3 sequence: CASSILDSYNEQFF. CDR3 DNA: TGTGCCAGCAGCATCCTGGACAGCTACAATGAGCAGTTCTTC.

By sample share, this clonotype is medium-sized. V and J are TRBV11-1 and TRBJ2-1; the D gene is possibly TRBD1 (6 bases). Trimming stripped 1 base from V and 3 bases from J, with 13 bases between. Germline CDR1 and CDR2: SGHAT and FQDESV (reference sequence). This CDR3 comprises 16 residues. The CDR3 bases are TGTGCCAGCAGCTTAGTTCCAGGGGTTCTCTACAATGAGCAGTTCTTC. Its translation is CASSLVPGVLYNEQFF.

On this clonotype itself: Compared with germline, one end of the junction differs, possibly owing to a read error. V gene TRBV9 combines with J gene TRBJ2-1; 10 bases align to TRBD2. Germline values: CDR1 SGDLS, CDR2 YYNGEE. The CDR3 is made up of 15 amino acids. CDR3: CASSVEPSGSYEPFF. CDR3 coding DNA: TGTGCCAGCAGCGTAGAGCCTAGCGGGAGTTATGAGCCGTTCTTC.

Turning to this clonotype: An end of the junction does not agree with germline; a read error may underlie this. The chain recombines TRBV6-6 with TRBJ2-5; unclear D gene. Per the germline V gene, CDR1 is MNHNY and CDR2 is SVGAGI (reference sequence). The CDR3 consists of 14 residues. The CDR3 DNA sequence: TGTGCCAGCAGTTCCTCGACTCTCCAGGAGACCCAGTGCTTC. It is translated as CASSSSTLQETQCF.

This sequence joins TRBV29-1 and TRBJ1-2; D is perhaps TRBD1 (5 bases). The ends were cut back, 6 bases at V and 3 bases at J, with 17 bases in the middle. Germline CDR1 is SQVTM and CDR2 is ANQGSEA. The CDR3 spans 14 residues. The CDR3 is CSVQSSGGDYGYTF. CDR3 sequence (DNA): TGCAGCGTCCAATCCTCCGGGGGAGACTATGGCTACACCTTC.

The rearrangement links TRBV12-3 or TRBV12-4 to TRBJ2-1, with TRBD2 matching 11 bases. The J segment lost 3 bases and the V segment lost 5 bases, leaving 12 bases of the junction unmatched. The CDR3 sequence is 18 residues long. The CDR3 protein is CASSPTPGTSGDYNEQFF. The CDR3 coding sequence is TGTGCCAGCAGTCCGACCCCCGGGACTAGCGGAGACTACAATGAGCAGTTCTTC.

In nucleotides, the CDR3 is TGCAGTGCCGAGCCAGGGAGAACAACCGGGGAGCTGTTTTTT. This translates into CSAEPGRTTGELFF. The gene calls are TRBV20-1 and TRBJ2-2; D is possibly TRBD1 or TRBD2 (5 bases each). Germline V gene data show CDR1 as DFQATT and CDR2 as SNEGSKA (reference sequence). Trimming pared 6 bases from V and 5 bases from J, leaving 16 bases between. This CDR3 has 14 amino acids.

The count of this clonotype is one. The chain employs TRBV10-2 and TRBJ2-3, with D unresolved. The CDR3 is 14 residues long. The V gene's germline CDR1 is WSHSY and CDR2 SAAADI. V was shortened by 7 bases and J by 0 bases, with 11 bases between the two germline ends. For the CDR3, the DNA is TGCGCCAGCAATTACTCGACTAGCACAGATACGCAGTATTTT. Its translation is CASNYSTSTDTQYF.

This clonotype was seen repeatedly, ten times or more. J is TRBJ2-7 and V is TRBV12-3 or TRBV12-4; the D gene is possibly TRBD2 (5 bases). V was shortened by 3 bases and J by 3 bases, with 6 bases between the two germline ends. This CDR3 contains 12 residues. This CDR3 reads CASSFSGYEQYF. The CDR3 DNA follows: TGTGCCAGCAGTTTCAGCGGCTACGAGCAGTACTTC.

This clonotype was seen many times. The chain joins TRBV28 to TRBJ2-1; D remains ambiguous. Trimming took off 6 bases at V and 0 bases at J, with 15 bases between the two ends. CDR3 size: 16 residues. Germline values: CDR1 MDHEN, CDR2 SYDVKM. The DNA for the CDR3 is TGTGCCAGCAGCCGCCGAGCAGTTTTCTCCTACAATGAGCAGTTCTTC. This gives the protein CASSRRAVFSYNEQFF.

The chain has TRBV2 and TRBJ1-2; weak D call: TRBD1 (6 bases). V lost 4 bases, J lost 3 bases, and 12 bases lay in between. In germline, CDR1 is SNHLY, CDR2 FYNNEI. The CDR3 covers 14 residues. The chain's CDR3 is CASSGRGLYYGYTF. The CDR3 coding sequence is TGTGCCAGCAGTGGGAGGGGGTTATACTATGGCTACACCTTC.

This clonotype has ten or more counts. The chain recombines TRBV6-2 or TRBV6-3 with TRBJ2-2, with D uncertain. The germline CDR1 and CDR2 sequences are MNHEY and SVGEGT. Trimming left V 4 bases short and J 6 bases short, with 9 bases between. The CDR3 sequence is 13 residues long. In DNA form, the CDR3 reads TGTGCCAGCAGTTCGCATGCGGCCGGGGAGCTGTTTTTT. Encoded protein: CASSSHAAGELFF.

The chain links TRBV27 to TRBJ2-3, with D tentatively TRBD2 (6 bases). From germline, CDR1 is MNHEY and CDR2 SMNVEV (reference sequence). The CDR3 is 16 residues long. Trimming pared 6 bases from V and 2 bases from J, leaving 18 bases between. CDR3 in DNA: TGTGCCAGCAGCTCTTCGAGGGGACTTTTCACAGATACGCAGTATTTT. It specifies CASSSSRGLFTDTQYF.

This clonotype was seen at least ten times. A read error may be the cause here, since a much bigger clone is one base away. This chain links TRBV6-5 with TRBJ1-6; D might be TRBD1 (5 bases). Trimming removed 5 bases from V and 4 bases from J, with 12 bases in between. The CDR3 runs 15 residues. Germline V CDR1 and CDR2: MNHEY, SVGAGI. The CDR3 DNA follows: TGTGCCAGCAGTCTCGGGGCAGCGTATAATTCACCCCTCCACTTT. This translates into CASSLGAAYNSPLHF.

By frequency in the sample, this clonotype is medium-sized. The genes are TRBV12-3 or TRBV12-4 and TRBJ2-2; D may be TRBD2 (6 bases). Trimming removed 3 bases from V and 0 bases from J, with 11 bases in between. The CDR3 is 16 residues long. The chain's CDR3 is CASSFSSSANTGELFF. CDR3 in DNA: TGTGCCAGCAGTTTCTCTTCTAGCGCGAACACCGGGGAGCTGTTTTTT.

This clonotype was counted only a few times. This chain connects TRBV20-1 to TRBJ2-3, with 14 nucleotides matching TRBD2. This CDR3 region has 15 residues. With 6 bases clipped from V and 3 bases from J, the junction kept 5 bases outside the gene matches. The V gene's germline CDR1 is DFQATT and CDR2 SNEGSKA (reference sequence). The CDR3: CSAEGLAGGTDTQYF. CDR3 bases: TGCAGTGCGGAAGGACTAGCGGGAGGTACAGATACGCAGTATTTT.

This chain links TRBV6-5 with TRBJ2-7; 15 nucleotides agree with TRBD2. This CDR3 is built from 17 residues. The junction had 10 bases not matched to a gene; V was cut back by 3 bases and J by 7 bases. The germline V gene encodes CDR1 MNHEY and CDR2 SVGAGI. This CDR3 is CASSYSGTSGRLGEQYF. The DNA for the CDR3 is TGTGCCAGCAGTTATTCCGGGACTAGCGGGAGGTTGGGGGAGCAGTACTTC.

This clonotype was detected ten times or more. This chain connects TRBV11-3 to TRBJ2-2; no clear D. V gave up 3 bases and J gave up 6 bases, with 5 bases separating them. The CDR3 has 12 residues. CDR1 is SGHNT and CDR2 is YENEEA in the germline V gene. Here the CDR3 reads CASSFGAGELFF. In nucleotides, the CDR3 is TGTGCCAGCAGCTTTGGGGCCGGGGAGCTGTTTTTT. Based on the CDR3 plus reference TRBV11-3 and TRBJ2-2, the full variable domain is EAGVVQSPRYKIIEKKQPVAFWCNPISGHNTLYWYLQNLGQGPELLIRYENEEAVDDSQLPKDRFSAERLKGVDSTLKIQPAELGDSAVYLCASSFGAGELFFGEGSRLTVL.

This clonotype is termed medium-sized. V is TRBV2 and J is TRBJ2-5, with 9 bases that match TRBD1. Germline V gene data show CDR1 as SNHLY and CDR2 as FYNNEI. V lost 6 bases to trimming and J lost 5 bases; unmatched junction nucleotides: 7. The CDR3 loop spans 14 amino acids. CDR3 nucleotides: TGTGCCAGCAGGGGGACAGGGAACTGGGAGACCCAGTACTTC. As protein: CASRGTGNWETQYF. Drawing the rest from reference TRBV2 and TRBJ2-5, the complete variable domain is EPEVTQTPSHQVTQMGQEVILRCVPISNHLYFYWYRQILGQKVEFLVSFYNNEISEKSEIFDDQFSVERPDGSNFTLKIRSTKLEDSAMYFCASRGTGNWETQYFGPGTRLLVL.

The chain has TRBV24-1 and TRBJ2-3; the D is unclear. V was trimmed by 8 bases and J by 2 bases, leaving 13 bases between them. The CDR3 length is 14 residues. The V gene's germline CDR1 is KGHDR and CDR2 SFDVKD. Written as DNA, the CDR3 is TGTGCCACCACGTCTAGGCGGCACACAGATACGCAGTATTTT. It codes for CATTSRRHTDTQYF.